This entry features one T cell receptor beta chain sequence. The antigen is undetermined. The data belong to a study of OX40 agonist ivuxolimab in advanced cancers. Background on the study: Melanoma, hepatocellular carcinoma, head and neck or renal cell cancer occurred in dose-escalation patients. Of mixed ages from about 20 to 80 and averaging 60 years, the group was 65% to 85% male.

The method was immunoSEQ multiplex PCR; TCRdb's version includes in-frame clones alone and lacks a portion of them. The repertoire holds around 50,000 clones, with about 89% as singletons. V was clipped by 10 bases and J by 4 bases, with 11 bases between them. Germline V gene sequence: CDR1 LNHDA, CDR2 SQIVND (reference sequence). The CDR3 covers 13 residues. Blood sampling was done at baseline, cycle 4 day 1, and cycle 7 day 1. General study findings and limits: Some of the nonresponding patients also showed low levels of normalized T-cell clonal expansion.

The chain couples TRBV19 to TRBJ1-6; perhaps TRBD1 as D (6 bases). The sequencing here drew on CD4+ or CD8+ T cells sorted from blood, taken in a trial of the OX40 agonist ivuxolimab. The sequence came from an adult with an advanced solid tumor such as melanoma, head and neck, liver or kidney cancer. Here the CDR3 DNA reads TGTGCCACCTCGACAGGATATAATTCACCCCTCCACTTT. Translating it yields CATSTGYNSPLHF. Looking up the rest from reference TRBV19 and TRBJ1-6 gives the full variable domain: DGGITQSPKYLFRKEGQNVTLSCEQNLNHDAMYWYRQDPGQGLRLIYYSQIVNDFQKGDIAEGYSVSREKKESFPLTVTSAQKNPTAFYLCATSTGYNSPLHFGNGTRLTVT.